Following are 10 T cell receptor beta chains from one sample sequenced in a study of CD8 T cells in ankylosing spondylitis. From the 5' RACE reads, TCRdb called clonotypes with MiXCR, one entry per CDR3 protein. The sample consists of 200,000 to 300,000 distinct CDR3 sequences, roughly 32% of them appearing once. Sequencing input: blood, either unsorted or a sorted T cell fraction (not recorded which). All receptors come from a male donor with ankylosing spondylitis or in good health (not recorded which).

This clonotype turned up a few times. The final CDR3 position lacks the conserved phenylalanine or tryptophan, pointing to a likely read error. Because the CDR3's place on the DNA is in doubt, the DNA is left out and the CDR3 is given as listed by TCRdb. This chain joins TRBV10-3 and TRBJ2-7; the D segment call TRBD1 is taken from the table without a DNA check. The CDR3 numbers 11 amino acids, ends counted. The V gene's germline CDR1 is ENHRY and CDR2 SYGVKD. The CDR3 spells CAISGSWGPRS.

Only a few counts were recorded for this clonotype. The rearrangement joins TRBV12-3 or TRBV12-4 to TRBJ1-5; D is unclear. This CDR3 comprises 13 residues. V was shortened by 1 base and J by 9 bases, with 10 bases between the two germline ends. The CDR3 sequence: CASSLGGPRPQHF. DNA for the CDR3: TGTGCCAGCAGTTTAGGCGGCCCACGGCCCCAGCATTTT.

In this sample, this clonotype turned up a few times. This chain joins TRBV7-8 and TRBJ2-1; D gene unclear. The CDR3 totals 13 residues. V gave up 6 bases and J gave up 3 bases, with 9 bases separating them. The germline gives CDR1 SGHVS, CDR2 FQNEAQ. In nucleotides, the CDR3 is TGTGCCAGCAGGGCGGCCCTCTACAATGAGCAGTTCTTC. Its translation: CASRAALYNEQFF. Full variable domain (missing parts from reference TRBV7-8 and TRBJ2-1): GAGVSQSPRYKVAKRGQDVALRCDPISGHVSLFWYQQALGQGPEFLTYFQNEAQLDKSGLPSDRFFAERPEGSVSTLKIQRTQQEDSAVYLCASRAALYNEQFFGPGTRLTVL.

This chain joins TRBV6-6 and TRBJ2-7; D remains ambiguous. Germline lookup yields CDR1 MNHNY and CDR2 SVGAGI (reference sequence). The germline V and J ends were trimmed by 0 bases and 5 bases, with 5 bases remaining between them. CDR3 length: 12 residues. For the CDR3, the DNA is TGTGCCAGCAGTTACTCGTCCCACGAGCAGTACTTC. It yields the protein CASSYSSHEQYF.

The chain combines TRBV3-1 with TRBJ2-2, with a weak D call TRBD2 (5 bases). V was trimmed by 0 bases and J by 0 bases, leaving 14 bases between them. The CDR3 consists of 18 residues. From germline, CDR1 is LGHDT and CDR2 YNNKEL (reference sequence). The CDR3 here is CASSQDPGLDANTGELFF. The CDR3 DNA follows: TGTGCCAGCAGCCAAGATCCCGGACTCGACGCGAACACCGGGGAGCTGTTTTTT. The full variable domain, in which reference TRBV3-1 and TRBJ2-2 provide the parts outside the CDR3, is DTAVSQTPKYLVTQMGNDKSIKCEQNLGHDTMYWYKQDSKKFLKIMFSYNNKELIINETVPNRFSPKSPDKAHLNLHINSLELGDSAVYFCASSQDPGLDANTGELFFGEGSRLTVL.

This clonotype came up a few times. The chain is built from TRBV20-1 and TRBJ1-2, with D uncertain. The CDR3 is 14 residues long. V was trimmed by 0 bases and J by 8 bases, leaving 16 bases between them. Germline V gene data show CDR1 as DFQATT and CDR2 as SNEGSKA (reference sequence). The CDR3 loop is CSAREWLSERGYTF. As DNA, the CDR3 is TGCAGTGCTAGAGAGTGGCTCTCTGAGCGCGGCTACACCTTC.

V usage is TRBV20-1 and J usage is TRBJ1-3; 7 nucleotides line up with TRBD1. The CDR3 contains 16 residues. Trimming took 0 bases from V and 2 from J; bases not matched to a gene: 7. Germline V gene lookup returns CDR1 DFQATT and CDR2 SNEGSKA (reference sequence). The CDR3 region is CSARDHRGLAGNTIYF. The DNA of the CDR3 is TGCAGTGCTAGAGATCATAGGGGGCTAGCTGGAAACACCATATATTTT.

The CDR3 loop reads CASSPGTAYVWEYGYTF. The CDR3, as DNA: TGTGCCAGCAGCCCGGGGACAGCCTATGTCTGGGAGTATGGCTACACCTTC. J is TRBJ1-2 and V is TRBV6-1; 7 nucleotides line up with TRBD1. The V gene's germline CDR1 is MNHNS and CDR2 SASEGT. With V trimmed by 6 bases and J by 5 bases, 18 bases remained unmatched. This CDR3 is 17 amino acids long.

This sequence joins TRBV9 and TRBJ1-4, with a possible D match to TRBD1 (5 bases). V shed 4 bases and J shed 3 bases, with 10 bases lying between them. The germline CDR1 and CDR2 sequences are SGDLS and YYNGEE. The CDR3 length is 14 residues. CDR3 sequence: CASSQPGSNEKLFF. CDR3 coding DNA: TGTGCCAGCAGCCAACCAGGGTCTAATGAAAAACTGTTTTTT.

CDR3 sequence reads: CASSLALYGRADTQYF. CDR3 DNA sequence: TGTGCCAGCAGTTTAGCGCTGTATGGCAGGGCAGATACGCAGTATTTT. The J gene is TRBJ2-3, the V gene TRBV12-3 or TRBV12-4; tentatively, D is TRBD1 (5 bases). The CDR3 spans 16 residues. V shed 0 bases and J shed 4 bases, with 14 bases lying between them.